Listed below are T cell receptor beta chains from one sample, sequenced in a study of technical replicates of blood from a handful of donors. Generated by immunoSEQ multiplex PCR, the TCRdb table keeps only in-frame clones and is missing some. Of about 97,000 clones listed, 95% to 97% are singletons. Sequences were obtained from T cells isolated from PBMCs. The receptors here all came from a human donor in good health. Each CDR3 is given with its conserved first and last residue. Each record gives: J gene, V gene, D gene, clone size, CDR3 protein, CDR3 DNA. The D gene is left open where the match is weak. Clone size is shown for a subset of rows, as once, few, many or a class of expanded clone.

TRBJ2-2 | TRBV19 | TRBD2 | . | CASSFQPGLVTGELFF | TGTGCCAGTAGTTTCCAACCGGGACTAGTAACCGGGGAGCTGTTTTTT
TRBJ2-7 | TRBV5-4 | . | . | CASSHTGVEQYF | TGTGCCAGCAGCCACACTGGAGTCGAGCAGTACTTC
TRBJ1-4 | TRBV19 | . | . | CASSSQEKLFF | TGTGCCAGTAGTAGTCAGGAAAAACTGTTTTTT
TRBJ1-4 | TRBV7-9 | . | . | CASSPALAAATNEKLFF | TGTGCCAGCAGCCCTGCTCTGGCGGCTGCAACTAATGAAAAACTGTTTTTT
TRBJ1-2 | TRBV20-1 | . | . | CSASRNYGYTF | TGCAGTGCTAGCAGAAACTATGGCTACACCTTC
TRBJ1-1 | TRBV6-5 | TRBD1 | . | CASRYRGPGTEAFF | TGTGCCAGCAGGTATAGGGGGCCGGGGACTGAAGCTTTCTTT
TRBJ1-1 | TRBV4-1 | . | few | CASSQDRRGTEAFF | TGCGCCAGCAGCCAAGATCGGCGGGGCACTGAAGCTTTCTTT
TRBJ2-7 | TRBV19 | . | . | CASSIGGRAWYEQYF | TGTGCCAGTAGTATAGGTGGCAGGGCTTGGTACGAGCAGTACTTC
TRBJ2-7 | TRBV15 | TRBD2 | . | CATSRALAGEYEQYF | TGTGCCACCAGCAGAGCTCTAGCGGGAGAATACGAGCAGTACTTC
TRBJ1-2 | TRBV2 | . | . | CASSEGDNYGYTF | TGTGCCAGCAGTGAAGGCGATAACTATGGCTACACCTTC
TRBJ2-1 | TRBV7-9 | . | . | CASSLIGNEQFF | TGTGCCAGCAGCCTCATCGGTAATGAGCAGTTCTTC
TRBJ2-7 | TRBV7-6 | TRBD2 | . | CASSPGAGGSEQYF | TGTGCCAGCAGCCCTGGAGCGGGAGGATCCGAGCAGTACTTC
TRBJ2-7 | TRBV4-1 | TRBD2 | . | CASSQSSGRYEQYF | TGCGCCAGCAGCCAAAGTAGCGGGCGCTACGAGCAGTACTTC
TRBJ2-3 | TRBV6-4 | TRBD2 | . | CASSHDSAGDADTQYF | TGTGCCAGCAGCCACGATTCCGCGGGGGATGCAGATACGCAGTATTTT
TRBJ1-1 | TRBV6-1 | TRBD1 | . | CASSVVGTGDTEAFF | TGTGCCAGCAGTGTTGTGGGGACAGGGGACACTGAAGCTTTCTTT
TRBJ1-2 | TRBV6-4 | . | . | CASSSPGYGYTF | TGTGCCAGCAGTAGCCCGGGCTATGGCTACACCTTC
TRBJ2-2 | TRBV28 | . | . | CASSLGTPGELFF | TGTGCCAGCAGTCTAGGGACACCCGGGGAGCTGTTTTTT
TRBJ1-2 | TRBV7-2 | TRBD1 | . | CASSPGTDIGYTF | TGTGCCAGCAGCCCCGGGACAGATATTGGCTACACCTTC
TRBJ2-7 | TRBV27 | . | . | CASRPGGAERNEQYF | TGTGCCAGCCGACCAGGAGGCGCAGAGAGGAACGAGCAGTACTTC
TRBJ2-1 | TRBV7-3 | TRBD2 | . | CASSLGSSGSNEQFF | TGTGCCAGCAGCTTAGGGTCTAGCGGAAGCAATGAGCAGTTCTTC
TRBJ2-1 | TRBV5-4 | TRBD2 | . | CASTPTGTSYYNEQFF | TGTGCCAGCACCCCTACCGGGACTAGCTACTACAATGAGCAGTTCTTC
TRBJ2-3 | TRBV9 | . | . | CASSVEVGGNTQYF | TGTGCCAGCAGCGTAGAAGTGGGGGGTAATACGCAGTATTTT
TRBJ1-2 | TRBV19 | . | . | CASSIGYGYTF | TGTGCCAGTAGTATCGGCTATGGCTACACCTTC
TRBJ2-7 | TRBV27 | TRBD1 | . | CASSWDRGGEQYF | TGTGCCAGCAGTTGGGACAGGGGAGGCGAGCAGTACTTC
TRBJ1-1 | TRBV12-5 | . | . | CASGLSREYTEAFF | TGTGCTAGTGGTTTGAGTAGGGAGTACACTGAAGCTTTCTTT
TRBJ2-7 | TRBV11-2 | TRBD1 | . | CASSLGGQGNYEQYF | TGTGCCAGCAGCTTAGGGGGACAGGGGAACTACGAGCAGTACTTC
TRBJ2-5 | TRBV5-4 | TRBD1 | . | CASSNGQGQETQYF | TGTGCCAGCAGTAATGGACAGGGACAAGAGACCCAGTACTTC
TRBJ2-4 | TRBV6-6 | TRBD2 | . | CASSYGLAGAKNIQYF | TGTGCCAGCAGTTACGGGCTAGCGGGAGCCAAAAACATTCAGTACTTC
TRBJ1-4 | TRBV11-2 | . | . | CASSLDPGGKLFF | TGTGCCAGCAGCTTAGATCCCGGGGGAAAACTGTTTTTT
TRBJ2-5 | TRBV28 | . | once | CASIPMGTVDETQYF | TGTGCCAGCATCCCGATGGGGACTGTGGACGAGACCCAGTACTTC
TRBJ1-1 | TRBV9 | . | . | CASSVTEGTEAFF | TGTGCCAGCAGCGTCACAGAGGGCACTGAAGCTTTCTTT
TRBJ1-1 | TRBV30 | . | . | CAWSWGDTEAFF | TGTGCCTGGAGTTGGGGGGACACTGAAGCTTTCTTT
TRBJ2-2 | TRBV7-3 | . | . | CASSLSLAGELFF | TGTGCCAGCAGCTTAAGCCTAGCCGGGGAGCTGTTTTTT
TRBJ2-3 | TRBV5-1 | . | . | CASSLAAVSGTDTQYF | TGCGCCAGCAGCTTGGCCGCGGTGTCGGGCACAGATACGCAGTATTTT
TRBJ2-7 | TRBV7-3 | . | once | CASSLGSISSYEQYF | TGTGCCAGCAGCTTAGGGAGCATTAGCTCCTACGAGCAGTACTTC
TRBJ1-3 | TRBV6-1 | . | . | CASSEVVLGGNTIYF | TGTGCCAGCAGTGAAGTCGTCCTTGGCGGAAACACCATATATTTT